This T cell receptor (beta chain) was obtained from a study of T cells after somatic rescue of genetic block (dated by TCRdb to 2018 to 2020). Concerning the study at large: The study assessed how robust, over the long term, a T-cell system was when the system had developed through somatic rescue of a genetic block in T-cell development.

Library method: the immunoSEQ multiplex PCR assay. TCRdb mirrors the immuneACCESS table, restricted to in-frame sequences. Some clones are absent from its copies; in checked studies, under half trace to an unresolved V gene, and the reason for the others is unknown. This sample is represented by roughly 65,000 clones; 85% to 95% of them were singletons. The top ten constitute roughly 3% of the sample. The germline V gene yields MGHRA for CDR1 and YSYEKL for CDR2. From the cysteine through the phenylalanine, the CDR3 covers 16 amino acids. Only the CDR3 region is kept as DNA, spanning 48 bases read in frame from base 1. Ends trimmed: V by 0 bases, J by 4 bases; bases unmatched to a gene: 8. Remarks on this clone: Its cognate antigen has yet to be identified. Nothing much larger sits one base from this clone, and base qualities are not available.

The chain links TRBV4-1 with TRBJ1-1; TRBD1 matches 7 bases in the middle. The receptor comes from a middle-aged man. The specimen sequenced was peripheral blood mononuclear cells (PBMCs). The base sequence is TGCGCCAGCAGCCAAGACGAGGGGGCCCCTGCCACTGAAGCTTTCTTT. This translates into CASSQDEGAPATEAFF.